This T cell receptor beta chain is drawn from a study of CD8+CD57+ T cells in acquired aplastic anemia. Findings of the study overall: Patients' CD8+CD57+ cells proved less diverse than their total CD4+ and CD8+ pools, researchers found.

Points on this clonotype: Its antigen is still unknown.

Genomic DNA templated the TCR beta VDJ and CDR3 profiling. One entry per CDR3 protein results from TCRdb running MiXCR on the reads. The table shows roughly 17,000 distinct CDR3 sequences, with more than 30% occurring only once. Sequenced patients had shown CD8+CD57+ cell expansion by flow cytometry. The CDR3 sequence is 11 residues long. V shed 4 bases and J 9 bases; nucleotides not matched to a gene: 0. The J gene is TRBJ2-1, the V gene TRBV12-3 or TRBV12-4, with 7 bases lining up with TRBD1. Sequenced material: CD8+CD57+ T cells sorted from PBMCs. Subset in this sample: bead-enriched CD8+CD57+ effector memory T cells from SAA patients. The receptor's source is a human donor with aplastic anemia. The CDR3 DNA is TGTGCCAGCAGTTCAGGGGGTGAGCAGTTCTTC. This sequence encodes CASSSGGEQFF.